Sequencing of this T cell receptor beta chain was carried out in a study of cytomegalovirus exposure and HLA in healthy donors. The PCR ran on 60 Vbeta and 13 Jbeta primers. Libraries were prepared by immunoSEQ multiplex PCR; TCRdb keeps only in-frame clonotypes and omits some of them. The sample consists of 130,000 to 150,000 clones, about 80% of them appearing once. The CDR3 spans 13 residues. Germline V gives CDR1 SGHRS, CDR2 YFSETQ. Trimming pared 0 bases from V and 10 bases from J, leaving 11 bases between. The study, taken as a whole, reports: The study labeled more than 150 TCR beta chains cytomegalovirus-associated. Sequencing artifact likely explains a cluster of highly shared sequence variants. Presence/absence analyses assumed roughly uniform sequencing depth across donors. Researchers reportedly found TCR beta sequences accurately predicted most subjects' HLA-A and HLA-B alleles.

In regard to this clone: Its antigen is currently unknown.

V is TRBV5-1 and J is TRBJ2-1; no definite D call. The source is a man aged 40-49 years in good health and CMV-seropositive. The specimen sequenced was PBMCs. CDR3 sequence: CASSLGSELEQFF. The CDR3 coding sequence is TGCGCCAGCAGCTTGGGCTCGGAGTTGGAGCAGTTCTTC.